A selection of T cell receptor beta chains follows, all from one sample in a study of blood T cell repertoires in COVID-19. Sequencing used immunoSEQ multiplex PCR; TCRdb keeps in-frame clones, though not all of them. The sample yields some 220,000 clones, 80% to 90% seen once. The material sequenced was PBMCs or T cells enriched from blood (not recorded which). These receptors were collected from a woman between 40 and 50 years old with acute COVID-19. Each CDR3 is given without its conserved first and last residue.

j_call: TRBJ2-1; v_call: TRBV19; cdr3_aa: ASRRGQSYNEQF
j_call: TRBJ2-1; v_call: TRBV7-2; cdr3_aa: ASSLSLGDNEQF
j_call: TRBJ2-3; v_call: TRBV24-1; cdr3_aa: ATSDFSSGGPGTQY
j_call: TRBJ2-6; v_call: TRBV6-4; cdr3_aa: ASSEQSSGANVLT
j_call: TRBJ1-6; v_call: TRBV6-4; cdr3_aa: ASWGQYNSPLH
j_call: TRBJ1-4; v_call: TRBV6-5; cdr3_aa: ASSLAGWDEKLF
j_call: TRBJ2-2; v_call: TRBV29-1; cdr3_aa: SAAGPTGELF
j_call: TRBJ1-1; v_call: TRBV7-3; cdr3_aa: ASSLNGDMNTEAF
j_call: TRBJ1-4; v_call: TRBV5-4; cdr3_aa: ASSPGGPNEKLF
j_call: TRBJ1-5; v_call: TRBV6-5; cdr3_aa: ASRHYNQPQH
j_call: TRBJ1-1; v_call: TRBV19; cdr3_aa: ASSILSELMNTEAF
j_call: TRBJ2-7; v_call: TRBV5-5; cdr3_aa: ASSPNEGVSYEQY
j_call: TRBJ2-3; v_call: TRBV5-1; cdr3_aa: ASSLALAGGADTQY
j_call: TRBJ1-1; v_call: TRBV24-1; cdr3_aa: ATLEQGMNTEAF
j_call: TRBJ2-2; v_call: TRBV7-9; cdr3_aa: ASSFRVALLPANTGELF
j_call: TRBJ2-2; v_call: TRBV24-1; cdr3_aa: ATSEPGQGTGELF
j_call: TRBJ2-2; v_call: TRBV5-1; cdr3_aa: ASSSRGQAFVAGELF
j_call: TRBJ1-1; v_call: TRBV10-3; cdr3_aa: AINEAGGDTEAF
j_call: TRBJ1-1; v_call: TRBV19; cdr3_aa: ASTPSGLDGTEAF
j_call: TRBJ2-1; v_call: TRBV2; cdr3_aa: ASSDVGGSYNEQF
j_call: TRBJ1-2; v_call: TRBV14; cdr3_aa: ASSLKTGGNYGYT
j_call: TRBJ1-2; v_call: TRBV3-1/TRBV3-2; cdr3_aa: ASSSPGGQGFGYT
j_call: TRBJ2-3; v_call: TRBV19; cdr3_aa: ASSPQGVSTDTQY
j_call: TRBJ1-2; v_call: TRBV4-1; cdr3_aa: ASSQERFRYNYGYT
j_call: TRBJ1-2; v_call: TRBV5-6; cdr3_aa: ASRDTQLYGYT
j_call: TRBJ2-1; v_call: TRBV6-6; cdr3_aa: ASSSIPGEQF
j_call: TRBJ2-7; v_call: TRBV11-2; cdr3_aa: ATQQGLDEQY
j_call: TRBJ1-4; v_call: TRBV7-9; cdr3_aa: ASSFSGDRAEKLF
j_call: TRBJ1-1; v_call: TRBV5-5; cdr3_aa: ASRADMNTEAF
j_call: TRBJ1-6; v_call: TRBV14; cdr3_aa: ASSQKRQGNISPLH
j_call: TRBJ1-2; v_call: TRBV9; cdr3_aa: ASSTGTGGYT
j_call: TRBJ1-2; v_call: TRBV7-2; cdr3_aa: ASSLARRNYGYT
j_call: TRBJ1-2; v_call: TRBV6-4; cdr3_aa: ASSTGTTNYGYT
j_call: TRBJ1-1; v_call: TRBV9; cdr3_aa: ASSRLQGEKTEAF
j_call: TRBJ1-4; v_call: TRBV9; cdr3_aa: ASSVAGTGDEKLF
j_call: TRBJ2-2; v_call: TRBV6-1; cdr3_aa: ASSEGEMIGTGELF
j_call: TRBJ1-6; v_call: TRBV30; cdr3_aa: AWNPDNRYNSPLH
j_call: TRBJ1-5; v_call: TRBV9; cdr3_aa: ASSVAGGPDQPQH
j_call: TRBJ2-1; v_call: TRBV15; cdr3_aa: ATSSNGPWGPSSYNEQF
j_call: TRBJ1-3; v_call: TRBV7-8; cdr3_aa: ASSSSVRARPGNTIY
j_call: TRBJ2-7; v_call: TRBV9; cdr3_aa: ASSVGIANSYEQY
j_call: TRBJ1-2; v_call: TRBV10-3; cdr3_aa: AISAPGTPVYGYT
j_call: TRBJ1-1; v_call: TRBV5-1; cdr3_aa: ASSLSREGKQAF
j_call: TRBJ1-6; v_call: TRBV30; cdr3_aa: AWRAGSYNSPLH
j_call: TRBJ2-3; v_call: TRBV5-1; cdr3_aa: ASSWEATADTQY
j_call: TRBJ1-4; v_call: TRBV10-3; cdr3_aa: AISGGVGEKLF
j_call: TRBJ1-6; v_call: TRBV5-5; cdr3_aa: ASSYGDSNSPLH
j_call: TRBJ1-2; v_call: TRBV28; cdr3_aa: ASSSRAGLIGYT
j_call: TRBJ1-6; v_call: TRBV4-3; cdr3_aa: ASSQDGAGVNSPLH
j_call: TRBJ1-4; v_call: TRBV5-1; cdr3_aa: ASSRRQGINEKLF
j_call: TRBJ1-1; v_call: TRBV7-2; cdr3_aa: ASSFGTPNTEAF
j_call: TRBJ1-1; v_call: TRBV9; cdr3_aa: ASSVSPVAEAF
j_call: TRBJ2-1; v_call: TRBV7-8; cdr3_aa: ASSPSHGLAKRSSYNEQF
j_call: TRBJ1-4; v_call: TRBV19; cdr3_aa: ASSPSGQRSEKLF